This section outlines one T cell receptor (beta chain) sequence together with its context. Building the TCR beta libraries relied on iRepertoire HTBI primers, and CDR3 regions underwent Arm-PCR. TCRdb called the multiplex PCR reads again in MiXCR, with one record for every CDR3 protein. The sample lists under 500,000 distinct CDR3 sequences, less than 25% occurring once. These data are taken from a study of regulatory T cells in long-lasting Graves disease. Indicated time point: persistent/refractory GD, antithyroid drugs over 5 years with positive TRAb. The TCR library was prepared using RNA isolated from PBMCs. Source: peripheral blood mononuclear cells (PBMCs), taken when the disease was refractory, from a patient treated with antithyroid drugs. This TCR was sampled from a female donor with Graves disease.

In DNA form, the CDR3 reads TGTGCCAGCACCCTCGCCGCCGGTGGGGAAAAACTGTTTTTT. Translation gives CASTLAAGGEKLFF. The chain couples TRBV27 to TRBJ1-4; D is ambiguous. CDR1 MNHEY and CDR2 SMNVEV come from the germline V gene (reference sequence). The CDR3 loop spans 14 amino acids. V was pared by 7 bases and J by 8 bases, with 17 bases between.